These T cell receptor beta chains were read from a single sample in a study of naive and memory T cell subsets. From the 5' RACE reads, TCRdb called clonotypes with MiXCR, one entry per CDR3 protein. The sample lists some 60,000 distinct CDR3 sequences, more than 7.5% occurring once. The receptors derive from a female donor in good health. CDR3s include the opening cysteine and the closing phenylalanine or tryptophan. The D gene is left open where the match is weak. Not all rows give a size; the values are once, few, many and, for expanded clones, a class.

CDR3 DNA: TGTGCCAGCTCACCGGGACTCCAATCACCCCTCCACTTT; CDR3 protein: CASSPGLQSPLHF; D gene: .; clone size: few; J gene: TRBJ1-6; V gene: TRBV18
CDR3 DNA: TGTGCTAGTGGTTTGGCCCAGGGGGCCCAGCCCCAGCATTTT; CDR3 protein: CASGLAQGAQPQHF; D gene: TRBD1; clone size: .; J gene: TRBJ1-5; V gene: TRBV12-5
CDR3 DNA: TGTGCCAGCAGCAAAACAGGGGACCTTAATCAGCCCCAGCATTTT; CDR3 protein: CASSKTGDLNQPQHF; D gene: TRBD1; clone size: .; J gene: TRBJ1-5; V gene: TRBV2
CDR3 DNA: TGTGCCAGCAGCCAAGACGGTCCAGATACGCAGTATTTT; CDR3 protein: CASSQDGPDTQYF; D gene: .; clone size: many; J gene: TRBJ2-3; V gene: TRBV4-2
CDR3 DNA: TGTGCCAGCAGCCAGGCGGGAGTTCTCGGCTACACCTTC; CDR3 protein: CASSQAGVLGYTF; D gene: .; clone size: .; J gene: TRBJ1-2; V gene: TRBV7-9
CDR3 DNA: TGTGCCAGCACCTGGGACAGGGACCAAGGCTACACCTTC; CDR3 protein: CASTWDRDQGYTF; D gene: TRBD1; clone size: few; J gene: TRBJ1-2; V gene: TRBV11-2
CDR3 DNA: TGTGCCAGCAGCCAAGATTTATCTAGGACCGGGGAGCTGTTTTTT; CDR3 protein: CASSQDLSRTGELFF; D gene: .; clone size: few; J gene: TRBJ2-2; V gene: TRBV3-1
CDR3 DNA: TGTGCCAGCAGTCCGAGGGAACAGGCCGGGGAGCTGTTTTTT; CDR3 protein: CASSPREQAGELFF; D gene: .; clone size: .; J gene: TRBJ2-2; V gene: TRBV6-1
CDR3 DNA: TGTGCCAGCAGTGAAGGCGGGGGAGCCATCGATACGCAGTATTTT; CDR3 protein: CASSEGGGAIDTQYF; D gene: TRBD2; clone size: many; J gene: TRBJ2-3; V gene: TRBV6-1
CDR3 DNA: TGCGCCAGCAGAAACGAGCAATCTAAAGCTTTCTTT; CDR3 protein: CASRNEQSKAFF; D gene: .; clone size: many; J gene: TRBJ1-1; V gene: TRBV5-1
CDR3 DNA: TGTGCCAGCAGCGAAGTCATAGAGGGAAATTCACCCCTCCACTTT; CDR3 protein: CASSEVIEGNSPLHF; D gene: .; clone size: many; J gene: TRBJ1-6; V gene: TRBV9
CDR3 DNA: TGTGCCTGGACACAGGGGTCGTACACTGAAGCTTTCTTT; CDR3 protein: CAWTQGSYTEAFF; D gene: TRBD1; clone size: few; J gene: TRBJ1-1; V gene: TRBV30
CDR3 DNA: TGTGCCAGCAGTTTATTACTAGCTACAGAGACCCAGTACTTC; CDR3 protein: CASSLLLATETQYF; D gene: .; clone size: many; J gene: TRBJ2-5; V gene: TRBV28